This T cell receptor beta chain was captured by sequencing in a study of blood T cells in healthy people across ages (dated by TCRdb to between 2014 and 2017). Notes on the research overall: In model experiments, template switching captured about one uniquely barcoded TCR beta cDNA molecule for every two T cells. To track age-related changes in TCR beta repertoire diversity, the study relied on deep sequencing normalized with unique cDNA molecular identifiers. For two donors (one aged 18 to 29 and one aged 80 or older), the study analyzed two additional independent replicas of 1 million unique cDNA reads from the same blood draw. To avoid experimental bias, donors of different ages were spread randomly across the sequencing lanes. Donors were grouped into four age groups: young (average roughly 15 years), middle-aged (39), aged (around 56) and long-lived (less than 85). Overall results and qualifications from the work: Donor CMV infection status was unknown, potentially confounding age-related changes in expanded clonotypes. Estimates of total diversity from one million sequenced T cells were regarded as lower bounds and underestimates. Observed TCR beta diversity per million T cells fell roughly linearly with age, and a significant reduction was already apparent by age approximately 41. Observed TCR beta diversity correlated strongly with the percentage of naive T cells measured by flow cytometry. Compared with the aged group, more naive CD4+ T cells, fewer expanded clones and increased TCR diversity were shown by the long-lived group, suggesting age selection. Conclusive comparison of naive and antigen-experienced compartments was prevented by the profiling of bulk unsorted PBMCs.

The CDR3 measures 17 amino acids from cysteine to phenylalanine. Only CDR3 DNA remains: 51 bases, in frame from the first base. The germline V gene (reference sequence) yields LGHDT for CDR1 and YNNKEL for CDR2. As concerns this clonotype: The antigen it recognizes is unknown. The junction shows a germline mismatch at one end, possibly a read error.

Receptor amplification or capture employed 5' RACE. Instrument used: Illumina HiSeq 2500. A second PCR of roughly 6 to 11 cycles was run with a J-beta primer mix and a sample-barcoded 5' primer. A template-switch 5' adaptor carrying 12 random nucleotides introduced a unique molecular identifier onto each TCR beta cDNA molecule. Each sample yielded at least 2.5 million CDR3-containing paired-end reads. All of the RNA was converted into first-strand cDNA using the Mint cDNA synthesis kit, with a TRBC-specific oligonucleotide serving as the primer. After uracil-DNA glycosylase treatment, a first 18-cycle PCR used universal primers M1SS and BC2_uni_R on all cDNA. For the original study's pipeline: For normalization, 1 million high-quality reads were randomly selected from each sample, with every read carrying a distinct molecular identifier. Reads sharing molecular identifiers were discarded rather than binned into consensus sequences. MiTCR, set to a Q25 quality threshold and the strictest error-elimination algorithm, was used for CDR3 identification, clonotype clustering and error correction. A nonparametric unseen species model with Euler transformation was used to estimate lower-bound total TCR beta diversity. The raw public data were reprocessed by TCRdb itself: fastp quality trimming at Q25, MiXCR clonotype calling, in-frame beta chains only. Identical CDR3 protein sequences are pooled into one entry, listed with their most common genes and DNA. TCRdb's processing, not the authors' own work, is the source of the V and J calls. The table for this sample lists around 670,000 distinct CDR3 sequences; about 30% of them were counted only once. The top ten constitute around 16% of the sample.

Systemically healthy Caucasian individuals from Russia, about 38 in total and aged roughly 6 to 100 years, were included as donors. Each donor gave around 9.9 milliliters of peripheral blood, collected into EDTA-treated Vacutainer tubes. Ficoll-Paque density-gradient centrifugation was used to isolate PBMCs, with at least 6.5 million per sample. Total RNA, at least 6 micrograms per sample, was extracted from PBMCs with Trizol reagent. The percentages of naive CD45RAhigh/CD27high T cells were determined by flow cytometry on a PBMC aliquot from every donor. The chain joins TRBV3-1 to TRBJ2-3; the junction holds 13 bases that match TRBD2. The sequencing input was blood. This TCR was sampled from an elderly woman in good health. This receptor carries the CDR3 CASNQGGLAGGTDTQYF. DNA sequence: TGTGCCAGCAACCAAGGAGGACTAGCGGGGGGCACAGATACGCAGTATTTT.